Shown below are 28 T cell receptor beta chains from a single sample sequenced in a study of shared clonotypes between healthy human individuals. Sequencing used immunoSEQ multiplex PCR; TCRdb keeps in-frame clones, though not all of them. The sample has 600,000 to 700,000 clones, 73% seen once. Specimen: memory CD4+ T cells sorted from blood. Subset: CD45RA-negative fraction. These receptors were collected from a woman under 40 in good health.

The count of this clone is one. The gene calls are TRBV19 and TRBJ2-2, with 12 nucleotides matching TRBD2. Losses at the gene ends were 5 bases for V and 6 bases for J; bases not matched to a gene: 7. The germline V gene encodes CDR1 LNHDA and CDR2 SQIVND (reference sequence). The CDR3 extends over 16 amino acids. As DNA, the CDR3 is TGTGCCAGTAGTGTGACTAGCGGGAGTAGGCCCGGGGAGCTGTTTTTT. Encoded protein: CASSVTSGSRPGELFF.

Only a few counts were recorded for this clone. The CDR3 region is CASSHSLWETQYF. CDR3 bases: TGTGCCAGCAGCCATTCCCTTTGGGAGACCCAGTACTTC. The V and J genes are TRBV14 and TRBJ2-5, with D unclear. CDR3 length: 13 amino acids. V was shortened by 3 bases and J by 5 bases, with 10 bases between the two germline ends. Germline values: CDR1 SGHDN, CDR2 FVKESK. The variable domain in full, with the rest retrieved from reference TRBV14 and TRBJ2-5, is EAGVTQFPSHSVIEKGQTVTLRCDPISGHDNLYWYRRVMGKEIKFLLHFVKESKQDESGMPNNRFLAERTGGTYSTLKVQPAELEDSGVYFCASSHSLWETQYFGPGTRLLVL.

The chain couples TRBV29-1 to TRBJ2-7, with D possibly being TRBD1 or TRBD2 (5 bases each). The germline gives CDR1 SQVTM, CDR2 ANQGSEA. The CDR3 extends over 14 amino acids. The ends were cut back, 5 bases at V and 0 bases at J, with 14 bases in the middle. The CDR3 protein is CSVRSGTDSYEQYF. The CDR3 nucleotides are TGCAGCGTTCGATCCGGGACGGACTCCTACGAGCAGTACTTC.

This clone appeared a single time. CDR3 sequence: CASSVERGTSGTFSTDTQYF. CDR3 coding DNA: TGTGCCAGCAGCGTAGAGAGGGGGACTAGCGGGACCTTTAGCACAGATACGCAGTATTTT. V usage is TRBV9 and J usage is TRBJ2-3; 13 bases fit TRBD2. This CDR3 is built from 20 residues. The germline V gene has CDR1 SGDLS and CDR2 YYNGEE. The junction had 10 bases not matched to a gene; V was cut back by 0 bases and J by 0 bases.

This chain links TRBV6-4 with TRBJ1-2; maybe TRBD1 (5 bases). This CDR3 is 11 amino acids long. CDR1 and CDR2 from the germline V gene are MRHNA and SNTAGT. V was trimmed by 4 bases and J by 13 bases, leaving 13 bases between them. The CDR3 DNA reads TGTGCCAGCAGTGTCGCGACAGTTTGCACCTTC. This sequence encodes CASSVATVCTF.

This clone was counted a few times. The rearrangement links TRBV5-1 to TRBJ2-7; the D gene could be TRBD1 or TRBD2 (5 bases each). From germline, CDR1 is SGHRS and CDR2 YFSETQ. The V and J ends lost 2 bases and 3 bases respectively, with 12 bases between them. The CDR3 consists of 14 residues. The chain's CDR3 is CASSFAGAHYEQYF. In DNA form, the CDR3 reads TGCGCCAGCAGCTTTGCCGGGGCCCACTACGAGCAGTACTTC.

The chain combines TRBV7-9 with TRBJ2-7; D is uncertain. The V gene's germline CDR1 is SEHNR and CDR2 FQNEAQ (reference sequence). The CDR3 has 13 amino acids. The germline V and J ends were trimmed by 5 bases and 5 bases, with 13 bases remaining between them. The CDR3 DNA reads TGTGCCAGCAGCAAGATCTGGGGTAACGAGCAGTACTTC. This translates into CASSKIWGNEQYF. The full variable domain, in which reference TRBV7-9 and TRBJ2-7 provide the parts outside the CDR3, is DTGVSQNPRHKITKRGQNVTFRCDPISEHNRLYWYRQTLGQGPEFLTYFQNEAQLEKSRLLSDRFSAERPKGSFSTLEIQRTEQGDSAMYLCASSKIWGNEQYFGPGTRLTVT.

This clone was counted at least ten times. The chain links TRBV28 to TRBJ2-1; no clear D gene. V shed 5 bases and J shed 0 bases, with 8 bases lying between them. Germline V gene sequence: CDR1 MDHEN, CDR2 SYDVKM. The CDR3 extends over 14 amino acids. The CDR3: CASSPPSSYNEQFF. CDR3 DNA sequence: TGTGCCAGCAGTCCTCCGAGCTCCTACAATGAGCAGTTCTTC.

A few counts support this clone. This chain uses TRBV5-1 with TRBJ2-7; TRBD1 is a possible D gene (5 bases). CDR1 SGHRS and CDR2 YFSETQ come from the germline V gene. V dropped 4 bases and J dropped 5 bases, with 13 bases sitting between them. This CDR3 contains 13 residues. The CDR3 reads CASSPLWGNEQYF. The CDR3 DNA follows: TGCGCCAGCAGCCCCCTATGGGGCAACGAGCAGTACTTC.

The chain uses TRBV11-2 and TRBJ1-1; the D is unclear. The CDR3 is 14 residues long. The V gene's germline CDR1 is SGHAT and CDR2 FQNNGV. Deletions cut 5 bases from V and 7 bases from J, with 17 bases between. For the CDR3, the DNA is TGTGCCAGCAGCCCTCCTCACAGAGTAGTTGAAGCTTTCTTT. Translation: CASSPPHRVVEAFF.

The count of this clone is one. The chain employs TRBV2 and TRBJ1-2; D might be TRBD1 (6 bases). This CDR3 contains 12 residues. V was clipped by 11 bases and J by 8 bases, with 18 bases between them. Germline-derived CDR1 and CDR2 are SNHLY and FYNNEI. This CDR3 is CAGQTDLSGYTF. The CDR3 DNA sequence: TGTGCCGGACAGACAGATCTTTCAGGCTACACCTTC.

Comment on this clone: The same CDR3 can be traced to other DNA sequences in this sample. The chain couples TRBV29-1 to TRBJ2-5; TRBD1 is a possible D gene (5 bases). V lost 3 bases and J 4 bases, leaving 9 bases between the germline ends. This CDR3 region has 12 residues. CDR1 and CDR2 (germline): SQVTM, ANQGSEA. The CDR3 is CSVDQGVETQYF. The CDR3 DNA reads as TGCAGCGTTGACCAGGGTGTAGAGACCCAGTACTTC.

The chain combines TRBV7-8 with TRBJ2-5; possible D gene TRBD2, 6 bases. The CDR3 has 16 amino acids. V lost 2 bases and J lost 5, with 18 bases in between. Germline assignment: CDR1 SGHVS and CDR2 FQNEAQ. In DNA, the CDR3 is TGTGCCAGCAGCTTATCGTCGGGAGCGACGTCGGAGACCCAGTACTTC. This codes for CASSLSSGATSETQYF. Combining the CDR3 with reference TRBV7-8 and TRBJ2-5 gives the whole variable domain GAGVSQSPRYKVAKRGQDVALRCDPISGHVSLFWYQQALGQGPEFLTYFQNEAQLDKSGLPSDRFFAERPEGSVSTLKIQRTQQEDSAVYLCASSLSSGATSETQYFGPGTRLLVL.

This clone was recorded only once. The chain joins TRBV25-1 to TRBJ1-5; 9 bases match TRBD1. The germline V gene encodes CDR1 MGHDK and CDR2 SYGVNS. The CDR3 is 15 amino acids. The trim removed 3 bases at V and 6 bases at J, leaving 6 bases unmatched. The CDR3 here is CASSDGTGSTQPQHF. The DNA for the CDR3 is TGTGCCAGCAGTGACGGGACAGGGTCTACTCAGCCCCAGCATTTT.

This clone appeared a few times. The chain combines TRBV15 with TRBJ1-2; a possible D gene is TRBD1 (5 bases). This CDR3 has 14 amino acids. The V and J ends lost 0 bases and 4 bases respectively, with 9 bases between them. Per germline, CDR1 LNHNV and CDR2 YYDKDF (reference sequence). The CDR3 is CATSRDKGVYGYTF. The CDR3 region has the DNA TGTGCCACCAGCAGAGATAAAGGGGTCTATGGCTACACCTTC.

This chain joins TRBV27 and TRBJ1-4; D uncertain. V was clipped by 3 bases and J by 0 bases, with 8 bases between them. In germline, CDR1 is MNHEY, CDR2 SMNVEV (reference sequence). CDR3 size: 15 residues. CDR3 in DNA: TGTGCCAGCAGTTTGGTGGGTGCAACTAATGAAAAACTGTTTTTT. Translation: CASSLVGATNEKLFF.

This clone appeared a single time. The chain links TRBV6-5 to TRBJ2-2, with TRBD2 matching over 10 bases. V gave up 6 bases and J gave up 4 bases; unmatched junction bases: 2. CDR1 is MNHEY, CDR2 SVGAGI, per germline. The CDR3 totals 14 residues. The CDR3 coding sequence is TGTGCCAGCAGGCTAGCGGGAGCCACCGGGGAGCTGTTTTTT. Protein product: CASRLAGATGELFF.

This rearrangement joins TRBV9 to TRBJ2-1; 7 nucleotides line up with TRBD2. With V trimmed by 4 bases and J by 3 bases, 7 bases remained unmatched. Germline-derived CDR1 and CDR2 are SGDLS and YYNGEE. The length of the CDR3 is 15 residues. The CDR3 nucleotides read TGTGCCAGCAGCCCAGCCGGGACTAACTACAATGAGCAGTTCTTC. Amino acid sequence: CASSPAGTNYNEQFF.

As regards this clone: Other DNA sequences from this sample encode an identical CDR3 as well. This sequence joins TRBV7-9 and TRBJ2-1; 14 bases are a match to TRBD2. The CDR3 extends over 15 amino acids. Germline CDR1 SEHNR, CDR2 FQNEAQ (reference sequence). Germline trimming cut 5 bases from V and 8 bases from J; bases unmatched to any gene: 5. CDR3 sequence: CASSQGLAGADEQFF. In DNA form, the CDR3 reads TGTGCCAGCAGCCAGGGACTAGCGGGAGCCGATGAGCAGTTCTTC.

This chain joins TRBV14 and TRBJ2-5; D not certain. Germline V lookup: CDR1 SGHDN, CDR2 FVKESK. The CDR3 has 11 amino acids. V lost 0 bases to trimming and J lost 5 bases, with 1 base between them. CDR3 loop: CASSQDETQYF. The CDR3 DNA reads as TGTGCCAGCAGCCAAGATGAGACCCAGTACTTC. Supplemented by reference TRBV14 and TRBJ2-5, the full variable domain reads EAGVTQFPSHSVIEKGQTVTLRCDPISGHDNLYWYRRVMGKEIKFLLHFVKESKQDESGMPNNRFLAERTGGTYSTLKVQPAELEDSGVYFCASSQDETQYFGPGTRLLVL.

This sequence joins TRBV5-1 and TRBJ2-2; 12 nucleotides agree with TRBD2. The J segment lost 8 bases and the V segment lost 1 base, leaving 3 bases of the junction unmatched. CDR1 and CDR2 from the germline V gene are SGHRS and YFSETQ. CDR3 length: 15 amino acids. In nucleotides, the CDR3 is TGCGCCAGCAGCTTGAGACTAGCGGGAGCGGGGGAGCTGTTTTTT. Translation: CASSLRLAGAGELFF.

The chain joins TRBV2 to TRBJ2-1; TRBD2 is a possible D gene (5 bases). From germline, CDR1 is SNHLY and CDR2 FYNNEI. V lost 4 bases and J 4 bases, leaving 8 bases between the germline ends. The CDR3 spans 13 residues. CDR3 sequence (DNA): TGTGCCAGCAGTGTTTCGGGGTACAATGAGCAGTTCTTC. It yields the protein CASSVSGYNEQFF.

The rearrangement links TRBV14 to TRBJ2-7; maybe TRBD1 (6 bases). The CDR3 consists of 13 residues. V dropped 4 bases and J dropped 5 bases, with 12 bases sitting between them. Germline V lookup: CDR1 SGHDN, CDR2 FVKESK. CDR3 sequence reads: CASSLPGAHEQYF. The CDR3 DNA sequence: TGTGCCAGCAGCCTCCCAGGGGCTCACGAGCAGTACTTC.

The genes are TRBV11-3 and TRBJ2-1, with 8 bases that match TRBD2. The CDR3 contains 15 residues. The germline V gene has CDR1 SGHNT and CDR2 YENEEA. Losses at the gene ends were 3 bases for V and 7 bases for J; bases not matched to a gene: 8. CDR3 residues: CASSFSGAGVNEQFF. The CDR3 coding sequence is TGTGCCAGCAGCTTTAGCGGGGCCGGGGTGAATGAGCAGTTCTTC.

The chain links TRBV2 to TRBJ2-7, with 9 bases matching TRBD2. The CDR3 extends over 14 amino acids. V was clipped by 3 bases and J by 5 bases; unmatched bases: 5. Looked up from germline, CDR1 is SNHLY and CDR2 is FYNNEI. The CDR3 DNA sequence: TGTGCCAGCAGTGAGCGGGAGGGCCTCGACGAGCAGTACTTC. As protein: CASSEREGLDEQYF.

The chain recombines TRBV7-9 with TRBJ2-1, with 11 bases identical to TRBD2. J lost 12 bases, V lost 1 base, and 5 bases had no gene match. The CDR3 is 14 amino acids. Germline loops: CDR1 SEHNR, CDR2 FQNEAQ (reference sequence). CDR3 coding DNA: TGTGCCAGCAGCTTAGTTCTAGCGGGAGGTCGGCAGTTCTTC. Translating it yields CASSLVLAGGRQFF.

The chain recombines TRBV5-1 with TRBJ2-5; 10 bases agree with TRBD1. The CDR3 consists of 15 residues. The J segment lost 5 bases and the V segment lost 6 bases, leaving 10 bases of the junction unmatched. CDR1 and CDR2 (germline): SGHRS, YFSETQ. The CDR3 loop is CASITGTGVRETQYF. CDR3 nucleotides: TGCGCCAGCATCACCGGGACAGGGGTTCGGGAGACCCAGTACTTC.

The chain combines TRBV6-6 with TRBJ1-1; D is ambiguous. The CDR3 contains 13 residues. Trimming took 5 bases from V and 4 from J, leaving 11 bases between them. Looked up from germline, CDR1 is MNHNY and CDR2 is SVGAGI (reference sequence). The CDR3 loop is CASSLLAGTEAFF. The CDR3 bases are TGTGCCAGCAGTCTCCTCGCGGGCACTGAAGCTTTCTTT.